The clone carrying this T cell receptor (beta chain) was counted many times. Its antigen is as yet unknown. The sample comes from a study of T-cell reconstitution after alpha-beta-depleted transplantation in children. The study, taken as a whole, reports: Expanded graft clones numbering several hundred reportedly gave rise to alpha-beta T cells about two months after transplant.

It was with unique molecular identifiers that the TCRbeta library was prepared. TCRdb passed the PCR reads through MiXCR, listing each CDR3 protein once. The table has some 180,000 distinct CDR3 sequences, under 8.5% seen once. This specimen consisted of PBMCs, obtained before TCRalphabeta/CD19-depleted stem cell transplant. The clonotype originates from a boy aged 2 to 9 with acute lymphoblastic leukemia, due to receive a stem cell transplant.

The CDR3 DNA follows: TGCGCCAGCAGCCAAGAAATATCTGGGACAGGGACATACTTC. As protein: CASSQEISGTGTYF. V gene TRBV4-3 combines with J gene TRBJ2-7; TRBD1 aligns across 9 bases. Trimming took 0 bases from V and 13 from J; bases not matched to a gene: 10. Looked up from germline, CDR1 is LGHNA and CDR2 is YSLEER. The CDR3 totals 14 residues.